This T cell receptor (beta chain) was obtained from a study of beta chain features in type 1 diabetes. The overall study: The study found patients and healthy donors alike in age, gender and cell yields. Study-level results: For type 1 diabetes patients, VDJ junctions showed fewer insertions and more deletions. A moderate, significant TCRB CDR3 shortening appeared in type 1 diabetes across four CD4+ subsets.

Every bit of the isolated RNA underwent reverse transcription, so sequencing read expressed TCRB transcripts. Clones were read by immunoSEQ multiplex PCR, and TCRdb kept only the in-frame ones, dropping some. The sample holds a few hundred thousand clones, roughly 12% seen once. The germline CDR1 and CDR2 sequences are MDHEN and SYDVKM. This CDR3 contains 11 residues. V lost 7 bases to trimming and J lost 10 bases, with 11 bases between them. Averaging about 116 mL, one heparinised blood draw came from each individual donor. Each of the sorted populations had a purity greater than 95%. This clone was seen more than once but under ten times. Antigen unknown.

This receptor was taken from a woman aged 18-29 years with type 1 diabetes. Sequencing was performed on naive CD4+ T cells from blood. V gene TRBV28 combines with J gene TRBJ2-1; tentatively, D is TRBD2 (5 bases). In DNA, the CDR3 is TGTGCCAGCACGAGGGTCGACGAGCAGTTCTTC. Residues: CASTRVDEQFF.